This T cell receptor beta chain comes out of a study of T-cell memory formation after mild COVID-19. The CDR3 loop spans 16 amino acids. Trimming stripped 3 bases from V and 1 base from J, with 14 bases between. CDR1 LNHNV and CDR2 YYDKDF come from the germline V gene (reference sequence). Study outcomes and limitations: Day 15 to 85 contractors were CD4/CD8 balanced; later expanders leaned CD4+. Some SARS-CoV-2-responding clones were already detected in memory before infection.

A single record per CDR3 protein comes from TCRdb applying MiXCR to the 5' RACE reads. The table lists 430,000 or so distinct CDR3 sequences, around 27% of them singletons. This clonotype was counted between two and nine times. Its antigen is not identified. Sequencing was carried out using PBMCs or a T cell subset sorted from them (not recorded which). The V call is TRBV15, the J call TRBJ2-3; no clear D gene. This TCR derives from an adult woman who had mild COVID-19 (a few samples of this study predate the infection). Cell type and time point are not known. Here the CDR3 reads CATSSGTILRTDTQYF. DNA for the CDR3: TGTGCCACCAGCAGTGGCACGATTCTCCGCACAGATACGCAGTATTTT.